These T cell receptor beta chains were read from a single sample in a study of spatial heterogeneity in lung cancer. Using its own MiXCR run on the 5' RACE reads, TCRdb lists one record per CDR3 protein. The data show about 7,700 distinct CDR3 sequences, about 9.3% seen once. The specimen comprised lung tumor tissue, sampled at surgery. The receptors here all came from a male donor with early-stage non-small cell lung cancer. Each CDR3 is given with its conserved first and last residue. The D gene is left open where the match is weak. Clone sizes are given selectively: once, few, many, or a class where the clone is expanded.

V gene	J gene	D gene	clone size	CDR3 DNA	CDR3 protein
TRBV7-2	TRBJ2-1	TRBD2	medium-sized	TGTGCCAGCAGCGCCACTAGCGGGCCCTACAATGAGCAGTTCTTC	CASSATSGPYNEQFF
TRBV5-1	TRBJ2-2	TRBD2	medium-sized	TGCGCCAGCAGCTTCCTAGCGGGAGGGGCCGGGGAGCTGTTTTTT	CASSFLAGGAGELFF
TRBV12-3/TRBV12-4	TRBJ1-5	NA	NA	TGTGCCAGCAGTTTAGGGGCAACACTTGGAGAGCCCCAGCATTTT	CASSLGATLGEPQHF
TRBV20-1	TRBJ2-2	TRBD1	NA	TGCAGTGCTGCGGACAGGGGGCCCACCGGGGAGCTGTTTTTT	CSAADRGPTGELFF
TRBV12-3/TRBV12-4	TRBJ2-5	NA	medium-sized	TGTGCCAGCAGTTTCGAAGAGACCCAGTACTTC	CASSFEETQYF
TRBV20-1	TRBJ2-3	TRBD1	many	TGCAGTGCTATTCGGACAGGGGGCACAGATACGCAGTATTTT	CSAIRTGGTDTQYF
TRBV29-1	TRBJ1-4	NA	many	TGCAGCGTCCGAAGCCTTGAAAAACTGTTTTTT	CSVRSLEKLFF
TRBV7-9	TRBJ2-1	NA	NA	TGTGCCAGCAGCTTATCACAGGTTAACAATGAGCAGTTCTTC	CASSLSQVNNEQFF
TRBV5-1	TRBJ1-4	TRBD1	NA	TGCGCCACAAAAAACCCAAAGGGGGCCGGTGAAAAACTGTTTTTT	CATKNPKGAGEKLFF
TRBV5-5	TRBJ2-7	NA	many	TGTGCCAGCAGCTTAGGGGCTGGTGCCTACGAGCAGTACTTC	CASSLGAGAYEQYF
TRBV11-2	TRBJ2-1	TRBD2	medium-sized	TGTGCCAGCAGCCCCGGGGGGGTAGCGGCCTACAATGAGCAGTTCTTC	CASSPGGVAAYNEQFF
TRBV27	TRBJ2-7	TRBD1	many	TGTGCCAGCAGTTTATCGCCCCCCCAGGGGGTCTACGAGCAGTACTTC	CASSLSPPQGVYEQYF